The 11 T cell receptor beta chains below were found in one sample sequenced in a study of blood T cell repertoires in COVID-19. Profiled with immunoSEQ multiplex PCR; TCRdb holds only in-frame clones, not every one. Of 200,000 or so clones listed, around 84% were seen once; the top ten hold approximately 13%. Input material: peripheral blood. These receptor sequences come from a human donor in a cohort sampled during active COVID-19.

In DNA form, the CDR3 reads TGTGCCAGCAGCCGTCTTAGTCTAGCGGGAGGGGATGGCTACGAGCAGTACTTC. Amino acid sequence: CASSRLSLAGGDGYEQYF. The V call is TRBV27, the J call TRBJ2-7; 12 nucleotides line up with TRBD2. The CDR3 is 18 amino acids. Germline assignment: CDR1 MNHEY and CDR2 SMNVEV (reference sequence). Trimming at V came to 6 bases and at J to 3 bases, leaving 15 bases not matched to a gene.

V gene TRBV27 combines with J gene TRBJ2-1; 9 nucleotides line up with TRBD1. V lost 6 bases and J lost 3; bases outside the gene matches: 6. The CDR3 spans 15 residues. The V gene's germline CDR1 is MNHEY and CDR2 SMNVEV (reference sequence). Written as DNA, the CDR3 is TGTGCCAGCAGCTGGGGACAGGGATTCTACAATGAGCAGTTCTTC. It codes for CASSWGQGFYNEQFF.

The rearrangement links TRBV7-9 to TRBJ2-6, with 8 bases that match TRBD1. The CDR3 has 18 residues. Germline CDR1 reads SEHNR; CDR2 reads FQNEAQ (reference sequence). The ends lost 1 base at V and 1 base at J; junction bases unmatched: 6. The CDR3 coding sequence is TGTGCCAGCAGCTTAGGTCAGGACAGGGTGTCTGGGGCCAACGTCCTGACTTTC. Amino acid sequence: CASSLGQDRVSGANVLTF.

Written as DNA, the CDR3 is TGTGCCAGCAGGTTTAGCGGGAGTAGGAATGAGCAGTTCTTC. It is translated as CASRFSGSRNEQFF. The chain couples TRBV28 to TRBJ2-1, with TRBD2 matching 9 bases. CDR3 length: 14 residues. V lost 6 bases and J lost 7; bases outside the gene matches: 7. Looked up from germline, CDR1 is MDHEN and CDR2 is SYDVKM.

J is TRBJ2-3 and V is TRBV11-3; 12 bases align to TRBD2. CDR3 length: 17 residues. V shed 5 bases and J 0 bases; nucleotides not matched to a gene: 6. Germline-derived CDR1 and CDR2 are SGHNT and YENEEA. CDR3 amino acids: CASSRLAGVRSTDTQYF. CDR3 DNA sequence: TGTGCCAGCAGCCGACTAGCGGGAGTTCGAAGCACAGATACGCAGTATTTT.

This clone showed up just once. V and J are TRBV2 and TRBJ2-7; D might be TRBD2 (5 bases). Germline V gene data show CDR1 as SNHLY and CDR2 as FYNNEI. The CDR3 length is 13 residues. The V end was cut by 7 bases, the J end by 9 bases, with 19 bases between. The CDR3 protein is CASKSEGPRGQYF. The CDR3 DNA follows: TGTGCCAGCAAATCTGAAGGGCCTCGGGGGCAGTACTTC.

This clone was seen once. This chain uses TRBV6-6 with TRBJ2-7, with TRBD2 identical over 9 bases. CDR1 is MNHNY, CDR2 SVGAGI, per germline (reference sequence). Losses at the gene ends were 6 bases for V and 3 bases for J; bases not matched to a gene: 6. The CDR3 runs to 14 residues. The CDR3 nucleotides read TGTGCCAGCAGGGGTAGGACTAGCGACTACGAGCAGTACTTC. This gives the protein CASRGRTSDYEQYF.

This chain joins TRBV9 and TRBJ2-7; possibly TRBD2 for D (7 bases). Germline values: CDR1 SGDLS, CDR2 YYNGEE. CDR3 length: 15 residues. Trimming stripped 4 bases from V and 4 bases from J, with 18 bases between. The CDR3 DNA reads TGTGCCAGCAGCCCCCGGGGGGCGGGAGTTTACGAGCAGTACTTC. This encodes CASSPRGAGVYEQYF.

This clone was found a few times. The J gene is TRBJ1-1, the V gene TRBV14; D is unresolved. Trimming removed 4 bases at V and 1 base at J, with 10 bases between. Per germline, CDR1 SGHDN and CDR2 FVKESK. The CDR3 has 14 amino acids. The CDR3 sequence: CASSRTQSNTEAFF. DNA for the CDR3: TGTGCCAGCAGCCGCACGCAGTCGAACACTGAAGCTTTCTTT.

CDR3 DNA: TGCAGTGCTAGTCCCGGGACAAGGTTCCCTGAAGCTTTCTTT. Amino acid sequence: CSASPGTRFPEAFF. The V gene is TRBV20-1, the J gene TRBJ1-1; tentatively, D is TRBD1 (6 bases). Trimming shortened V by 3 bases and J by 6 bases, and 17 bases separated the two germline ends. The germline V gene has CDR1 DFQATT and CDR2 SNEGSKA (reference sequence). This CDR3 is 14 amino acids long.

V usage is TRBV5-1 and J usage is TRBJ2-2, with D possibly TRBD2 on 6 matching bases. The V end was cut by 8 bases, the J end by 1 base, with 9 bases between. This CDR3 region has 13 residues. Germline assignment: CDR1 SGHRS and CDR2 YFSETQ. In DNA form, the CDR3 reads TGCGCCAGTCGGCGGGAGAACACCGGGGAGCTGTTTTTT. It encodes CASRRENTGELFF.